This T cell receptor (beta chain) originates from a study of cytomegalovirus exposure and HLA in healthy donors. The study ran its PCR with 60 Vbeta and 13 Jbeta primers. Sequencing was performed with immunoSEQ multiplex PCR; in TCRdb, only in-frame clones are kept and a portion is missing. The sample consists of around 300,000 clones, roughly two thirds of them appearing once. Whole-study findings and limits: A prior analysis recorded that most TCR beta V segments were productive about 87% or about 30% of the time. There was a cluster of highly shared sequence variants that was likely a sequencing artifact.

Germline CDR1 KGHSH, CDR2 LQKENI. The CDR3 contains 13 residues. Trimming stripped 4 bases from V and 4 bases from J, with 7 bases between. This clone was counted ten times or more. Its cognate antigen is unknown. The source material was PBMCs. The chain joins TRBV18 to TRBJ1-4, with D unresolved. The clonotype comes from a female donor in good health and CMV-seronegative. CDR3 sequence (DNA): TGTGCCAGCTCACTAGAGCTTAATGAAAAACTGTTTTTT. It translates to CASSLELNEKLFF.